The following is a T cell receptor beta chain sequence with its context. This table comes from immunoSEQ multiplex PCR, and its TCRdb copy is limited to in-frame clones, with some not included. This sample yields roughly 30,000 clones, of which about 81% are seen a single time; under 35% belongs to the top ten. Germline V gives CDR1 KGHSH, CDR2 LQKENI. Trimming removed 3 bases from V and 5 bases from J; junction bases left unmatched: 6. The CDR3 is 15 amino acids. The source of the sample is a study of lymphopenia after photon versus proton radiotherapy. This sample comprised peripheral blood, obtained from a patient treated with photon-based radiotherapy. The V and J genes are TRBV18 and TRBJ2-2; TRBD1 matches at 7 bases. This TCR was sampled from a man aged 50 or older with gastric cancer. The CDR3 DNA is TGTGCCAGCTCACCTAGACAGGGTTGGACCGGGGAGCTGTTTTTT. Its translation is CASSPRQGWTGELFF.